Only one count was recorded for the clone carrying this T cell receptor (beta chain). Its matching antigen is unknown. This sample was taken from a study of shared clonotypes between healthy human individuals. Sorted-subset replicate PCRs used about 0.2 ug of genomic DNA. This amount corresponded to 33,000 or so T cell genomes. Sequenced by immunoSEQ multiplex PCR; TCRdb stores in-frame clones only, minus some. The sample lists some 2,000,000 clones; approximately 94% were seen once. Study-wide results and limits: Relative to memory subsets, naive subsets generally showed larger estimated richness.

Per the germline V gene, CDR1 is SGHNT and CDR2 is YYREEE (reference sequence). CDR3 length: 15 residues. The V end lost 5 bases, the J end lost 6 bases, and 17 bases lay between the germline ends. Nashville, Tennessee was home to all donors, each a Caucasian adult. The chain is built from TRBV5-4 and TRBJ1-4; D may be TRBD1 (5 bases). The sequence was collected from a man aged 18 to 30 in good health. Input material: naive CD4+ T cells sorted from blood. Regarding subset: CD45RA+ positively selected. This CDR3 reads CASSPTRGEDEKLFF. CDR3 coding DNA: TGTGCCAGCAGTCCGACCCGGGGCGAGGATGAAAAACTGTTTTTT.